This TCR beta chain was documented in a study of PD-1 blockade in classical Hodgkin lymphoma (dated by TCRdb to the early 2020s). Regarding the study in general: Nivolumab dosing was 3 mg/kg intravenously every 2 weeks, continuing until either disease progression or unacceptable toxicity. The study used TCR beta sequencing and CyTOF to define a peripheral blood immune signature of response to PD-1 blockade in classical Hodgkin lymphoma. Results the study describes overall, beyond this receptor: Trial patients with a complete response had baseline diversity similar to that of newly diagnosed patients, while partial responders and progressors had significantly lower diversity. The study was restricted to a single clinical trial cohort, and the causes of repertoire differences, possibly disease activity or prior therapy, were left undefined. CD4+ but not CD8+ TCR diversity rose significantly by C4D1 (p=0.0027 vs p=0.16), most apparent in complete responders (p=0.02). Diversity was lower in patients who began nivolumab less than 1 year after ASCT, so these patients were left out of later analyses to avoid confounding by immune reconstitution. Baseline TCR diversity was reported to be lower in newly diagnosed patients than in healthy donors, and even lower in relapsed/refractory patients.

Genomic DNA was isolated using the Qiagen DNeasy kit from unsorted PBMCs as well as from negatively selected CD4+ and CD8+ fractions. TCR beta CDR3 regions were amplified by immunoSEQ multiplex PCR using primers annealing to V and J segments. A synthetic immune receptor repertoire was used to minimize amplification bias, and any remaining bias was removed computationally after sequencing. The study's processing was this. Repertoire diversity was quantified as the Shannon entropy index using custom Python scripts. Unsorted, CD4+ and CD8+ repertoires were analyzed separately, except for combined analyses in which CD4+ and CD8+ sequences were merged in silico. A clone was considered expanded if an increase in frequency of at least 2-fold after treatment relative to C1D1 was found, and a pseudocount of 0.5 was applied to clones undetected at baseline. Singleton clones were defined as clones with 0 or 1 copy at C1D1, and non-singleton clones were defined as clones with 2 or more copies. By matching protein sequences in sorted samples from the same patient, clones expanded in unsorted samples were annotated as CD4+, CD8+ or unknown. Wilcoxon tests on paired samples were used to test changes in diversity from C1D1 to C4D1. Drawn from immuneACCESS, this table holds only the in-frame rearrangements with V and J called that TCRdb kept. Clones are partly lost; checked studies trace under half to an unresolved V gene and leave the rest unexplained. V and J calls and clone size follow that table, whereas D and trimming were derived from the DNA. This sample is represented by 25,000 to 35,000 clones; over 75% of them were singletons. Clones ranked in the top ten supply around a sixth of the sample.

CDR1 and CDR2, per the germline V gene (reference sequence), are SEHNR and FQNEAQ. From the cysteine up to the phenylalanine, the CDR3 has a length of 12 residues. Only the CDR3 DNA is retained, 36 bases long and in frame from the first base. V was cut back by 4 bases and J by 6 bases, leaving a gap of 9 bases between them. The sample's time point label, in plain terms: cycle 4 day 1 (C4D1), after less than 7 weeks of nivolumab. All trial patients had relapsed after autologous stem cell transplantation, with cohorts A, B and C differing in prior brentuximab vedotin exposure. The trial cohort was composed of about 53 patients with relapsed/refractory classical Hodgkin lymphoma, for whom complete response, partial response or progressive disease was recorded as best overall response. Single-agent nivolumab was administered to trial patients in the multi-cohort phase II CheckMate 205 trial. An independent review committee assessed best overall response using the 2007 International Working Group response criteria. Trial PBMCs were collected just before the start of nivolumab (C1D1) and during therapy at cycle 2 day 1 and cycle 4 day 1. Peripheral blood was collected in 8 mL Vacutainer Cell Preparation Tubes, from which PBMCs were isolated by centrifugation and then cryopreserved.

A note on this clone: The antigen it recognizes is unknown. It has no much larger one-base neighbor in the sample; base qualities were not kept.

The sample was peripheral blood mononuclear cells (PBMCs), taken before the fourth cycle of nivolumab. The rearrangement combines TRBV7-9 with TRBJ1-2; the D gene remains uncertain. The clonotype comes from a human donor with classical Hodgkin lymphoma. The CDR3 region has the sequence CASSSPQDGYTF. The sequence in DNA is TGTGCCAGCAGCTCGCCCCAGGATGGCTACACCTTC.